This record concerns one T cell receptor (beta chain) sequence. The target antigen is unknown. The PCR employed 60 Vbeta primers together with 13 Jbeta primers. TCRdb's table, derived via immunoSEQ multiplex PCR, lists solely in-frame clones and lacks some. This sample yields roughly 180,000 clones, of which approximately 80% are seen a single time; 4.5% belongs to the top ten. The data are from a study of cytomegalovirus exposure and HLA in healthy donors. Overall study findings and caveats: 150 to 200 TCR beta chains were listed as cytomegalovirus-associated.

The CDR3 is 16 amino acids. In germline, CDR1 is MNHEY, CDR2 SMNVEV (reference sequence). With V trimmed by 0 bases and J by 5 bases, 6 bases remained unmatched. The receptor's source is a woman aged 45-65 years in good health and CMV-seropositive. The sample comprised PBMCs. The chain recombines TRBV27 with TRBJ2-7; TRBD2 matches 11 bases. The CDR3 sequence is CASSLSRTSGSHEQYF. The DNA of the CDR3 is TGTGCCAGCAGTTTATCGCGGACTAGCGGGTCCCACGAGCAGTACTTC.